Here is one T cell receptor beta chain with its context. Its matching antigen is unknown. One junction end disagrees with the germline gene, perhaps due to a read error. Other DNA sequences in this sample translate to the same CDR3. This sample was included in a study of Tregs in tolerant kidney transplant recipients. Study-wide findings and caveats: No direct test of biological reproducibility was done here. Tregs expanded with activated donor B cells seemed most donor-specific.

Produced via immunoSEQ multiplex PCR; TCRdb's table is partial and in-frame only. In the table there are some 68,000 clones, less than 90% of which are singletons. Looked up from germline, CDR1 is SNHLY and CDR2 is FYNNEI. The CDR3 loop spans 13 amino acids. CD4+CD25+CD127- Tregs, CD4+CD25- non-Tregs, CD4 and CD8 cells were sorted. The rearrangement links TRBV2 to TRBJ1-4; 9 nucleotides align to TRBD1. The TCR was taken from a human donor in good health. The source material was CD4+ T cells from blood. This chain's CDR3 is CASRRQGGEKLFF. The CDR3 coding sequence is TGTGCCAGCAGGCGACAGGGGGGCGAAAAACTATTTTTT.